These T cell receptor beta chains were read from a single sample in a study of T cell changes during pregnancy in multiple sclerosis. Sequencing was performed with immunoSEQ multiplex PCR; in TCRdb, only in-frame clones are kept and a portion is missing. Of 80,000 to 100,000 clones in the sample, 90% to 95% were seen once. This material consisted of peripheral blood, taken after pregnancy. These receptors were collected from a female donor in good health, enrolled as a control in a pregnancy study. Both conserved end residues are part of each CDR3. The D gene is left open where the match is weak. Only part of the rows carry a size: once, few, many, or a class if the clone is expanded.

>TRBJ2-2|TRBD2|.|TRBV7-2
TGTGCCAGCAGCAAACGGACTAGCGGGACCCTCACCGGGGAGCTGTTTTTT
CASSKRTSGTLTGELFF
>TRBJ2-4|.|.|TRBV30
TGTGCCTGGAACCAGAAAGGGACTCTCAAAAACATTCAGTACTTC
CAWNQKGTLKNIQYF
>TRBJ2-7|TRBD1|.|TRBV7-9
TGTGCCAGCAGCTTAGCCGACAGGGGGGTCTACGAGCAGTACTTC
CASSLADRGVYEQYF
>TRBJ2-6|TRBD2|.|TRBV27
TGTGCCAGCAACCCCGGGGGGTTCTCTGGGGCCAACGTCCTGACTTTC
CASNPGGFSGANVLTF
>TRBJ2-3|.|.|TRBV5-5
TGTGCCAGCAGCTTGGTACAGGGCAGCCCCGCAGATACGCAGTATTTT
CASSLVQGSPADTQYF
>TRBJ2-5|.|once|TRBV13
TGTGCCAGCAGCTTAGCCGACGGGAACCAAGAGACCCAGTACTTC
CASSLADGNQETQYF
>TRBJ1-2|.|once|TRBV7-8
TGTGCCAGCAGCTTAGCGCCCGGGAGCGGCTATGGCTACACCTTC
CASSLAPGSGYGYTF
>TRBJ1-4|TRBD1|.|TRBV9
TGTGCCAGCAGCTCCCCGGCAGGCAGGGGGTTTGAAAAACTGTTTTTT
CASSSPAGRGFEKLFF
>TRBJ1-1|TRBD1|once|TRBV28
TGTGCCAGCACCGCTTTCAGGGGGAGCACTGAAGCTTTCTTT
CASTAFRGSTEAFF
>TRBJ2-7|TRBD2|.|TRBV18
TGTGCCAGCTCACCGGGGGGGATCGAGCAGTACTTC
CASSPGGIEQYF
>TRBJ2-2|TRBD1|.|TRBV19
TGTGCCAGTAGCTGGGACAGGGTGGGCACCGGGGAGCTGTTTTTT
CASSWDRVGTGELFF
>TRBJ2-1|.|.|TRBV6-4
TGTGCCAGCAGTGACGGGGCAGGGGAAGGCAATGAGCAGTTCTTC
CASSDGAGEGNEQFF
>TRBJ2-7|.|.|TRBV20-1
TGCAGTGCTAGAGGTCTCTACGAGCAGTACTTC
CSARGLYEQYF
>TRBJ2-2|TRBD1|.|TRBV7-6
TGTGCCAGCAGCTTAGAGGGACAGGTGACCGGGGAGCTGTTTTTT
CASSLEGQVTGELFF
>TRBJ1-2|.|.|TRBV15
TGTGCCACCAGCAGAGAAAGAACAGGCGGCCTTTGGTATGGCTACACCTTC
CATSRERTGGLWYGYTF
>TRBJ2-1|TRBD2|.|TRBV4-3
TGCGCCAGCAGCCAAGCTCTCAGCGGGGGGGCCTACAATGAGCAGTTCTTC
CASSQALSGGAYNEQFF
>TRBJ1-1|.|.|TRBV29-1
TGCAGCGCCTCCGGGACACTTATGAACACTGAAGCTTTCTTT
CSASGTLMNTEAFF
>TRBJ2-3|TRBD2|.|TRBV14
TGTGCCAGCAGCCAACTAGCGGGGATAGTAGATACGCAGTATTTT
CASSQLAGIVDTQYF
>TRBJ1-2|TRBD1|.|TRBV7-9
TGTGCCAGCAGCAAAGGGGGCAACTATGGCTACACCTTC
CASSKGGNYGYTF
>TRBJ1-1|.|.|TRBV6-1
TGTGCCAGCAGTGAAGGGAGAACTGAAGCTTTCTTT
CASSEGRTEAFF
>TRBJ2-5|.|.|TRBV7-8
TGTGCCAGCAGCCTCAGGGTAGGGGTCCAAGAGACCCAGTACTTC
CASSLRVGVQETQYF
>TRBJ2-2|TRBD2|.|TRBV7-3
TGTGCCAGCCGCCGGGGGGGTGCCGGGGAGCTGTTTTTT
CASRRGGAGELFF
>TRBJ1-4|.|.|TRBV4-1
TGCGCCAGCAGCCAAGCCACAGGACCCAATGAAAAACTGTTTTTT
CASSQATGPNEKLFF
>TRBJ1-5|.|.|TRBV6-5
TGTGCCAGCAGTTACGTTCGGGATCAGCCCCAGCATTTT
CASSYVRDQPQHF
>TRBJ2-1|TRBD1|.|TRBV18
TGTGCCAGCTCTCCGGGACAGGGGTCGAATGAGCAGTTCTTC
CASSPGQGSNEQFF
>TRBJ1-1|.|.|TRBV19
TGTGCCAGTAGTATTGTGGGGCTGGGCACTGAAGCTTTCTTT
CASSIVGLGTEAFF
>TRBJ1-5|.|.|TRBV4-1
TGCGCCAGCAGCCAAGAGGTGAACCAGCGTTCGAATCAGCCCCAGCATTTT
CASSQEVNQRSNQPQHF
>TRBJ2-1|TRBD2|.|TRBV9
TGTGCCAGCAGCGGCGGGGGACACAATGAGCAGTTCTTC
CASSGGGHNEQFF
>TRBJ1-1|.|.|TRBV29-1
TGCAGCGTTGAAGGGGCAGAAACTGAAGCTTTCTTT
CSVEGAETEAFF
>TRBJ1-3|.|once|TRBV4-3
TGCGCCAGCAGCCCGGATACCGGCAGGGCCTACTCTGGAAACACCATATATTTT
CASSPDTGRAYSGNTIYF
>TRBJ2-3|.|.|TRBV28
TGTGCCAGCAGTTTTGGGGCGGCGGGGCGAGACACAGATACGCAGTATTTT
CASSFGAAGRDTDTQYF
>TRBJ1-6|TRBD1|.|TRBV7-9
TGTGCCAGCAGCTCGGACAGGCAAGTTTCACCCCTCCACTTT
CASSSDRQVSPLHF
>TRBJ2-3|TRBD2|.|TRBV4-3
TGCGCCAGCAGCCAAGATACCGGGACTAGCTCCACAGATACGCAGTATTTT
CASSQDTGTSSTDTQYF
>TRBJ1-3|.|.|TRBV7-8
TGTGCCAGCCTCCGTGACGGGAGAAGGGGAAACACCATATATTTT
CASLRDGRRGNTIYF
>TRBJ2-1|.|.|TRBV9
TGTGCCAGCAGCGTAGAGCGGTTGACGGCCCCTCCGTGGGATGAGCAGTTCTTC
CASSVERLTAPPWDEQFF
>TRBJ2-1|.|.|TRBV9
TGTGCCAGCAGCTATCGAAGGGGGGGGGTCCCAGGGGACAATGAGCAGTTCTTC
CASSYRRGGVPGDNEQFF
>TRBJ1-1|.|once|TRBV9
TGTGCCAGCGGGCCAGGGGAAGCTTTCTTT
CASGPGEAFF
>TRBJ1-1|.|.|TRBV29-1
TGCAGCGCAACACAGGGAGGGGGCACTGAAGCTTTCTTT
CSATQGGGTEAFF
>TRBJ1-4|.|.|TRBV19
TGTGCCAGTAGTAGGGACACGGGAAGTGAAAAACTGTTTTTT
CASSRDTGSEKLFF
>TRBJ2-5|.|once|TRBV15
TGTGCCGCCCAGGAGGGGCCTAAAGAGACCCAGTACTTC
CAAQEGPKETQYF
>TRBJ2-3|.|.|TRBV4-3
TGCGCCAGCAGCCAAGATGGGGAGAACACAGATACGCAGTATTTT
CASSQDGENTDTQYF